This is a list of T cell receptor beta chains from one sample in a study of neurological immune-mediated disorders. One entry per CDR3 protein, called by TCRdb with MiXCR from the 5' RACE reads. The sample has just over 50,000 distinct CDR3 sequences; 3% to 3.5% are singletons. The specimen sequenced was PBMCs. All receptors derive from a man in his forties or fifties with multiple sclerosis. Both conserved end residues are trimmed from each CDR3. Each record gives: clone size, V gene, CDR3 protein. Clone size is given for some rows only: seen once, a few or many times, or a class if the clone is expanded.

size: many
V: TRBV7-6
CDR3: ASRPPGLFTEAF

size: many
V: TRBV4-1
CDR3: ASSQLQGISGNTIY

size: medium-sized
V: TRBV2
CDR3: ASSGRLGSPYEQY

size: many
V: TRBV20-1
CDR3: SARDPLGRLARGNYQATQY

size: many
V: TRBV29-1
CDR3: SVSLDNTEAF

size: many
V: TRBV2
CDR3: ASSELTGNQPQH

size: many
V: TRBV6-5
CDR3: ASSYFRQGSKETQY

size: many
V: TRBV5-1
CDR3: ASSSQARVNQETQY

size: many
V: TRBV14
CDR3: ASSRSGYEQY

size: many
V: TRBV5-4
CDR3: ASSLELSGGNEQF

size: many
V: TRBV25-1
CDR3: ASSDPGGTGDTQY

size: many
V: TRBV3-1
CDR3: ASSQPGAGELF

size: many
V: TRBV4-1
CDR3: ASSQQGSGVGNQPQH

size: many
V: TRBV11-2
CDR3: ASSLVEGDTEAF

size: few
V: TRBV20-1
CDR3: SATPDRKGSGELF

size: many
V: TRBV7-6
CDR3: ASSPGEAGDREQY

size: many
V: TRBV5-1
CDR3: ASSRDRVSSEKLF

size: many
V: TRBV10-3
CDR3: AISESEGTDTQY

size: many
V: TRBV10-3
CDR3: AISGSGTGNMYTQY

size: many
V: TRBV5-1
CDR3: ASSLGAGRLSSYEQY

size: many
V: TRBV5-1
CDR3: ASSLSRSQETQY

size: many
V: TRBV16
CDR3: ASGRGSGTSTDTQY

size: many
V: TRBV24-1
CDR3: ATSARDSAQDTQY

size: many
V: TRBV3-1
CDR3: ASSRTWLSGANVLT

size: many
V: TRBV20-1
CDR3: SARLGTGGWNTEAF

size: many
V: TRBV6-1
CDR3: ASSEAGQGVWY

size: many
V: TRBV4-2
CDR3: ASSREWQGEYGYT

size: many
V: TRBV29-1
CDR3: SGGQGAIQY

size: many
V: TRBV4-1
CDR3: ASSLQGVDEQY

size: .
V: TRBV6-2/TRBV6-3
CDR3: ASRQAGTVTYEQY

size: many
V: TRBV3-1
CDR3: ASSQDLGNEQY

size: many
V: TRBV28
CDR3: ASSSGGQGNSPLH